This T cell receptor (beta chain) came from a study of blood T cell repertoires in COVID-19. V trimming: 2 bases; J trimming: 1 base; junction bases outside the gene matches: 16. The germline CDR1 and CDR2 sequences are MNHEY and SVGEGT. CDR3 length: 20 residues. The protocol was immunoSEQ multiplex PCR, while the TCRdb copy is restricted to in-frame clones and leaves out a portion. The sample has hundreds of thousands of clones, about 88% seen once. The chain combines TRBV6-2 or TRBV6-3 with TRBJ1-1, with TRBD1 identical over 10 bases. Sample: PBMCs or T cells enriched from blood (not recorded which). The sequence derives from a woman between 18 and 29 years old who had been exposed to COVID-19. In DNA form, the CDR3 reads TGTGCCAGCAGTTACACCGGGACAGGGGAGCTGGGGGGCCCGAACACTGAAGCTTTCTTT. Translation: CASSYTGTGELGGPNTEAFF.